These 23 T cell receptor beta chains originate from one sample sequenced in a study of blood T cell repertoires in COVID-19. Assay used: immunoSEQ multiplex PCR; TCRdb lists only in-frame clones, some missing. The table shows a few hundred thousand clones, with 70% to 85% occurring only once. Sequences were obtained from peripheral blood. These receptors originate from a human donor with acute or convalescent COVID-19. The donor label of this sample is uncertain.

This chain joins TRBV3-1 (or the pseudogene TRBV3-2) and TRBJ2-1; D gene uncertain. Germline V CDR1 and CDR2: LGHDT, YNNKEL (reference sequence). V lost 1 base to trimming and J lost 5 bases, with 15 bases between them. The CDR3 runs 16 residues. In DNA form, the CDR3 reads TGTGCCAGCAGCCAAGCGACTCACCTGAAAAACAATGAGCAGTTCTTC. Its translation is CASSQATHLKNNEQFF.

The rearrangement uses TRBV3-1 (or the pseudogene TRBV3-2) and TRBJ2-5, with D possibly TRBD2 on 5 matching bases. In germline, CDR1 is LGHDT, CDR2 YNNKEL (reference sequence). The CDR3 sequence is 14 residues long. Trimming cost V 3 bases and J 1 base, with 9 bases left between them. In DNA, the CDR3 is TGTGCCAGCAGCCATCTAGCTTCCCAAGAGACCCAGTACTTC. Translating gives CASSHLASQETQYF.

The gene calls are TRBV2 and TRBJ2-7; D is possibly TRBD1 (6 bases). The V gene lost 3 bases and the J gene lost 2 bases, with 11 bases spanning the gap. This CDR3 is built from 14 residues. Germline values: CDR1 SNHLY, CDR2 FYNNEI. CDR3 nucleotide sequence: TGTGCCAGCAGTGAGGGGGCGGCGACCTACGAGCAGTACTTC. This codes for CASSEGAATYEQYF.

This chain uses TRBV28 with TRBJ1-2, with 7 positions matching TRBD1. Germline trimming cut 6 bases from V and 5 bases from J; bases unmatched to any gene: 9. The germline V gene encodes CDR1 MDHEN and CDR2 SYDVKM. The CDR3 runs 14 residues. DNA for the CDR3: TGTGCCAGCAGCAATTCCGGGACAGATTATGGCTACACCTTC. Amino acid sequence: CASSNSGTDYGYTF.

This clone came up a few times. The chain joins TRBV27 to TRBJ1-1; no definite D call. The V and J ends lost 6 bases and 1 base respectively, with 15 bases between them. The germline V gene encodes CDR1 MNHEY and CDR2 SMNVEV (reference sequence). This CDR3 has 15 residues. The CDR3 coding sequence is TGTGCCAGCAGAGAAGATCGGTCACCGAACACTGAAGCTTTCTTT. As protein: CASREDRSPNTEAFF.

This chain connects TRBV28 to TRBJ1-1, with a weak D call TRBD1 (5 bases). Trimming removed 7 bases at V and 1 base at J, with 22 bases between. The CDR3 spans 17 residues. Germline V CDR1 and CDR2: MDHEN, SYDVKM. CDR3 residues: CASTLIPYRGQNTEAFF. The CDR3 DNA follows: TGTGCCAGCACCTTGATACCTTACCGCGGACAGAACACTGAAGCTTTCTTT.

The rearrangement links TRBV4-1 to TRBJ1-3; possible D gene TRBD1, 5 bases. This CDR3 is 15 amino acids long. V lost 2 bases and J 2 bases, leaving 10 bases between the germline ends. Germline loops: CDR1 MGHRA, CDR2 YSYEKL. The CDR3 is CASSQLGGAGNTIYF. The CDR3 DNA follows: TGCGCCAGCAGCCAACTCGGGGGGGCTGGAAACACCATATATTTT.

The chain links TRBV7-9 to TRBJ2-2, with 7 bases aligning to TRBD2. The length of the CDR3 is 17 residues. Looked up from germline, CDR1 is SEHNR and CDR2 is FQNEAQ (reference sequence). Trimming at V came to 6 bases and at J to 4 bases, leaving 14 bases not matched to a gene. Here the CDR3 reads CASRNLGGSRSTGELFF. The CDR3 coding sequence is TGTGCCAGCAGAAACCTTGGCGGGAGCCGGAGCACCGGGGAGCTGTTTTTT.

The V and J genes are TRBV27 and TRBJ2-1; TRBD2 might be the D (5 bases). V lost 7 bases to trimming and J lost 6 bases, with 19 bases between them. In germline, CDR1 is MNHEY, CDR2 SMNVEV (reference sequence). The CDR3 consists of 15 residues. The CDR3 sequence is CASKTSGFRFNEQFF. CDR3 coding DNA: TGTGCCAGCAAGACAAGCGGTTTTAGGTTCAATGAGCAGTTCTTC.

A single count supports this clone. J is TRBJ2-1 and V is TRBV5-1; D is unclear. The CDR3 runs to 13 residues. The ends were cut back, 0 bases at V and 9 bases at J, with 10 bases in the middle. The germline gives CDR1 SGHRS, CDR2 YFSETQ. The CDR3: CASSLVGPGEQFF. The CDR3, as DNA: TGCGCCAGCAGCTTGGTAGGCCCGGGTGAGCAGTTCTTC.

In this sample, this clone turned up once. The rearrangement links TRBV5-6 to TRBJ2-7; D perhaps matches TRBD1 (6 bases). The ends were cut back, 4 bases at V and 2 bases at J, with 10 bases in the middle. CDR1 is SGHDT and CDR2 is YYEEEE in the germline V gene. The CDR3 runs 13 residues. CDR3 bases: TGTGCCAGCAGCCCACAGGGAACCTACGAGCAGTACTTC. It specifies CASSPQGTYEQYF.

This chain connects TRBV19 to TRBJ1-3; the D is unclear. Germline lookup yields CDR1 LNHDA and CDR2 SQIVND (reference sequence). CDR3 size: 15 residues. V lost 4 bases and J lost 0, with 10 bases in between. The chain's CDR3 is CASSNLKSSGNTIYF. CDR3 nucleotide sequence: TGTGCCAGTAGTAACCTAAAAAGCTCTGGAAACACCATATATTTT.

CDR3 sequence reads: CASSQTAWGRYEQYF. As DNA, the CDR3 is TGCGCCAGCAGCCAGACGGCTTGGGGGAGGTACGAGCAGTACTTC. This rearrangement joins TRBV4-1 to TRBJ2-7, with D perhaps matching TRBD2 (6 bases). Trimming pared 3 bases from V and 4 bases from J, leaving 16 bases between. This CDR3 is built from 15 residues. Germline CDR1 is MGHRA and CDR2 is YSYEKL.

The chain recombines TRBV5-1 with TRBJ1-3; 9 nucleotides align to TRBD1. Germline CDR1 reads SGHRS; CDR2 reads YFSETQ. The ends lost 0 bases at V and 3 bases at J; junction bases unmatched: 4. The CDR3 covers 16 residues. In nucleotides, the CDR3 is TGCGCCAGCAGCTTGGGGGACAGGGTCTATGGAAACACCATATATTTT. Its translation is CASSLGDRVYGNTIYF.

The gene calls are TRBV15 and TRBJ2-7; 9 bases are shared with TRBD2. The length of the CDR3 is 13 residues. Germline V gives CDR1 LNHNV, CDR2 YYDKDF (reference sequence). Unmatched junction bases numbered 3, after V lost 6 bases and J lost 3 bases. The CDR3 coding sequence is TGTGCCACCAGAAAGACTAGCGGCTACGAGCAGTACTTC. Amino acid sequence: CATRKTSGYEQYF.

This clone has more than one count but fewer than ten. This chain joins TRBV6-6 and TRBJ2-1, with 9 nucleotides matching TRBD1. V was pared by 2 bases and J by 7 bases, with 6 bases of the junction left unmatched. The CDR3 extends over 15 amino acids. Germline CDR1 MNHNY, CDR2 SVGAGI (reference sequence). CDR3 bases: TGTGCCAGCAGTTACCGGGACAGGGCAAAGAATGAGCAGTTCTTC. It encodes CASSYRDRAKNEQFF.

This clone turned up a few times. The chain has TRBV18 and TRBJ2-2, with 7 nucleotides matching TRBD1. Per the germline V gene, CDR1 is KGHSH and CDR2 is LQKENI. After removal of 1 base from V and 4 bases from J, the junction contained 6 bases not matched to a gene. CDR3 length equals 16 residues. CDR3 coding DNA: TGTGCCAGCTCACCACAGGTGGGACAGCCCACCGGGGAGCTGTTTTTT. Its translation: CASSPQVGQPTGELFF.

The count of this clone is one. The chain is built from TRBV15 and TRBJ2-1, with 15 bases matching TRBD2. After removal of 3 bases from V and 4 bases from J, the junction contained 7 bases not matched to a gene. The CDR3 is 18 amino acids. Germline values: CDR1 LNHNV, CDR2 YYDKDF (reference sequence). DNA of the CDR3: TGTGCCACCAGCAGCCTTGGGACTAGCGGGGGGAGATACAATGAGCAGTTCTTC. Protein sequence: CATSSLGTSGGRYNEQFF.

This rearrangement joins TRBV29-1 to TRBJ2-7; 8 nucleotides line up with TRBD2. The CDR3 covers 17 residues. In germline, CDR1 is SQVTM, CDR2 ANQGSEA. J was trimmed by 3 bases and V by 3 bases; bases with no gene match: 16. The CDR3 protein is CSVESSRRGGGIYEQYF. CDR3 sequence (DNA): TGCAGCGTTGAGTCCAGCCGTCGGGGCGGGGGGATCTACGAGCAGTACTTC.

The chain joins TRBV6-5 to TRBJ1-6; 7 positions agree with TRBD1. The CDR3 has 16 residues. Losses at the gene ends were 2 bases for V and 8 bases for J; bases not matched to a gene: 9. Germline CDR1 is MNHEY and CDR2 is SVGAGI. The CDR3 region has the DNA TGTGCCAGCAGTTACGGGGCCGACAGGGTTCATTCACCCCTCCACTTT. Translating it yields CASSYGADRVHSPLHF.

This clone was observed a handful of times. V usage is TRBV6-4 and J usage is TRBJ2-3, with 10 bases that match TRBD2. The V gene's germline CDR1 is MRHNA and CDR2 SNTAGT. This CDR3 has 15 residues. The V and J ends lost 5 bases and 2 bases, in that order; junction bases with no gene match: 4. The CDR3 coding sequence is TGTGCCAGCAGTACCGGGACTAGCGACACAGATACGCAGTATTTT. Its protein product is CASSTGTSDTDTQYF.

This chain connects TRBV18 to TRBJ2-1; 8 nucleotides line up with TRBD2. The CDR3 is 18 amino acids. After removal of 1 base from V and 0 bases from J, the junction contained 8 bases not matched to a gene. Germline CDR1 KGHSH, CDR2 LQKENI. The DNA of the CDR3 is TGTGCCAGCTCACCACTGAGCACGGGGGGGAGCTCCTACAATGAGCAGTTCTTC. It translates to CASSPLSTGGSSYNEQFF.

V usage is TRBV7-9 and J usage is TRBJ1-2, with 12 bases identical to TRBD1. V was pared by 5 bases and J by 7 bases, with 5 bases of the junction left unmatched. This CDR3 spans 14 amino acids. The germline gives CDR1 SEHNR, CDR2 FQNEAQ (reference sequence). The CDR3 DNA is TGTGCCAGCAGCCGGGGACAGGGGGCGCGTGGCTACACCTTC. Its protein product is CASSRGQGARGYTF.